This is a list of T cell receptor beta chains from one sample in a study of identical twins. MiXCR, run by TCRdb on the 5' RACE reads, gives a single entry per CDR3 protein. The sample lists 640,000 or so distinct CDR3 sequences, approximately 6.1% occurring once. The sample was naive T cells sorted from blood. These TCRs come from a man aged 18 to 29 in good health. Both conserved end residues are part of each CDR3. A D gene is named only where the DNA matches it firmly. Expanded clones get a size class; other rows say once, few or many, or leave the size out.

clone size	V gene	D gene	J gene	CDR3 length	CDR3 DNA	CDR3 protein
many	TRBV9	-	TRBJ2-1	17	TGTGCCAGCAGCGTAGCCTTAGGACTACTTAACGCCGGTGAGCAGTTCTTC	CASSVALGLLNAGEQFF
-	TRBV11-2	-	TRBJ2-4	17	TGTGCCAGCAGCTTAGGCTGGGCAGGGGTTGCCAAAAACATTCAGTACTTC	CASSLGWAGVAKNIQYF
few	TRBV5-1	TRBD2	TRBJ2-3	18	TGCGCCAGCAGCTCGGGACTAGCGGGAGGCGGGAGCACAGATACGCAGTATTTT	CASSSGLAGGGSTDTQYF
-	TRBV15	TRBD1	TRBJ2-1	15	TGTGCCACCAGCAGAGACGGGGCAGGGGGCAATGAGCAGTTCTTC	CATSRDGAGGNEQFF
-	TRBV2	TRBD1	TRBJ1-5	14	TGTGCCAGCAGCGAAGACAGGGTCAATCAGCCCCAGCATTTT	CASSEDRVNQPQHF
-	TRBV5-4	-	TRBJ1-4	15	TGTGCCAGCAGCTTCGGGGGATTAGGTAATGAAAAACTGTTTTTT	CASSFGGLGNEKLFF
many	TRBV3-1	TRBD1	TRBJ1-1	16	TGTGCCAGCAGCCAACTCCCAGCGGGACAGTTACCTGAAGCTTTCTTT	CASSQLPAGQLPEAFF
few	TRBV7-2	-	TRBJ1-3	15	TGTGCCAGCAGCTTAGTTAGGGCCTCTGGAAACACCATATATTTT	CASSLVRASGNTIYF
-	TRBV21-1	-	TRBJ2-7	16	TGTGCCAGCAGCAAAAAGCCCCAGGGTCTATCCTACGAGCAGTACTTC	CASSKKPQGLSYEQYF
many	TRBV30	-	TRBJ2-2	11	TGTGCCTGGAGTGAGTACAGGGAGCTGTTTTTT	CAWSEYRELFF
many	TRBV29-1	-	TRBJ2-5	16	TGCAGCATCGTTGGCGATACGGGTTTCAGCCAAGAGACCCAGTACTTC	CSIVGDTGFSQETQYF
many	TRBV20-1	TRBD2	TRBJ2-1	15	TGCAGTGCTAGAGAATGGGCGGGAGGGTACAATGAGCAGTTCTTC	CSAREWAGGYNEQFF
many	TRBV6-2/TRBV6-3	-	TRBJ2-7	15	TGTGCCAGCAGTTACTCAGGCCACGGGTCAGACGAGCAGTACTTC	CASSYSGHGSDEQYF
many	TRBV29-1	TRBD2	TRBJ2-3	14	TGCAGCGTATGGAGCGGGAGGAAATCAGATACGCAGTATTTT	CSVWSGRKSDTQYF
-	TRBV29-1	-	TRBJ2-1	13	TGCAGTGCCGCAGGAGGGAAGAGGAATGAGCAGTTCTTC	CSAAGGKRNEQFF
-	TRBV7-8	TRBD2	TRBJ2-2	15	TGTGCCAGCAGCTCCCCACTTAGCGGGATCCGGGAGCTGTTTTTT	CASSSPLSGIRELFF
many	TRBV20-1	-	TRBJ1-1	16	TGCAGTGCTAGAGACCCCTGGCAGGTGGAAAAGCCTGAAGCTTTCTTT	CSARDPWQVEKPEAFF
many	TRBV10-3	TRBD1	TRBJ1-5	14	TGTGCCATCAGTGACCCGGACAGGACGGGATCCCAGCATTTT	CAISDPDRTGSQHF
many	TRBV5-6	TRBD1	TRBJ2-7	18	TGTGCCAGCAGCGGGGGACAGGGCCAAATGGGGCCGTTCAACGAGCAGTACTTC	CASSGGQGQMGPFNEQYF
many	TRBV7-9	-	TRBJ1-2	16	TGTGCCAGCACCATCTCTGTGGGGGGCAGCAACTATGGCTACACCTTC	CASTISVGGSNYGYTF
many	TRBV2	TRBD2	TRBJ2-1	15	TGTGCCAGCAGTGAACTAGCGGGAGTCGGCAATGAGCAGTTCTTC	CASSELAGVGNEQFF
many	TRBV12-3/TRBV12-4	TRBD2	TRBJ2-1	17	TGTGCCAGCAGTTCCATACTAGCGGGGGTCTCCTACAATGAGCAGTTCTTC	CASSSILAGVSYNEQFF
many	TRBV27	-	TRBJ2-2	12	TGTGCCAGCAGTTCCAGGGGGGGATCGCTGTTTTTT	CASSSRGGSLFF